These 16 T cell receptor beta chains were all obtained from the same sample, sequenced in a study of post-analysis software for immune sequencing data. Whole-study results and caveats: When patients were compared with controls, a handful of TRBV segments were more frequent, TRBV5-6, TRBV5-1 and TRBV20-1 among them.

What these receptors recognize is not known. The authors incorporated unique molecular identifiers into the TCR beta cDNA libraries. TCRdb passed the PCR reads through MiXCR, listing each CDR3 protein once. The sample has under 200,000 distinct CDR3 sequences; over 25% are singletons. Sequenced: blood. The origin of the receptors is a girl aged 2-17 years with multiple sclerosis.

There are many counts of this clonotype. The genes are TRBV7-9 and TRBJ2-7; tentative D call: TRBD1 (5 bases). This CDR3 region has 13 residues. V lost 3 bases to trimming and J lost 6 bases, with 12 bases between them. CDR1 is SEHNR and CDR2 is FQNEAQ in the germline V gene (reference sequence). Here the CDR3 reads CASSLVQVGEQYF. Written as DNA, the CDR3 is TGTGCCAGCAGCTTGGTACAGGTAGGCGAGCAGTACTTC.

In its sample, this clonotype was seen many times. The V and J genes are TRBV27 and TRBJ1-2; possibly TRBD1 for D (5 bases). V was trimmed by 5 bases and J by 8 bases, leaving 27 bases between them. Germline V gene lookup returns CDR1 MNHEY and CDR2 SMNVEV (reference sequence). CDR3 length: 17 residues. CDR3 in DNA: TGTGCCAGCAGTAGAGGCCGCGGGACCCCCGCAGGCGGAGGCTACACCTTC. Amino acid sequence: CASSRGRGTPAGGGYTF.

This clonotype was picked up many times. This chain connects TRBV20-1 to TRBJ2-4; 7 nucleotides align to TRBD1. V was pared by 5 bases and J by 2 bases, with 9 bases of the junction left unmatched. CDR1 is DFQATT and CDR2 is SNEGSKA in the germline V gene (reference sequence). The CDR3 extends over 15 amino acids. CDR3 bases: TGCAGTGCTCCGGACAGGCGAAGGACCAAAAACATTCAGTACTTC. Translating it yields CSAPDRRRTKNIQYF.

In its sample, this clonotype was seen many times. This chain connects TRBV29-1 to TRBJ2-3; D gene uncertain. The CDR3 runs 13 residues. The germline CDR1 and CDR2 sequences are SQVTM and ANQGSEA. Trimming took 3 bases from V and 3 from J, leaving 10 bases between them. CDR3 bases: TGCAGCGTTGACAGACTCAGGACAGATACGCAGTATTTT. It encodes CSVDRLRTDTQYF.

The rearrangement links TRBV20-1 to TRBJ1-1; D gene uncertain. CDR1 DFQATT and CDR2 SNEGSKA come from the germline V gene (reference sequence). The length of the CDR3 is 11 residues. V lost 6 bases and J lost 11, with 16 bases in between. The CDR3 loop reads CSATKRLEAFF. Written as DNA, the CDR3 is TGCAGTGCGACCAAGCGGCTGGAGGCTTTCTTT.

The rearrangement links TRBV5-1 to TRBJ2-7; TRBD1 agrees at 7 bases. The junction had 8 bases not matched to a gene; V was cut back by 3 bases and J by 5 bases. Looked up from germline, CDR1 is SGHRS and CDR2 is YFSETQ. The CDR3 spans 14 residues. The CDR3 nucleotides read TGCGCCAGCAGCTCCTACAGGGGCGCGGACGAGCAGTACTTC. Translated: CASSSYRGADEQYF. Full variable domain (remainder filled in from reference TRBV5-1 and TRBJ2-7): KAGVTQTPRYLIKTRGQQVTLSCSPISGHRSVSWYQQTPGQGLQFLFEYFSETQRNKGNFPGRFSGRQFSNSRSEMNVSTLELGDSALYLCASSSYRGADEQYFGPGTRLTVT.

V and J are TRBV2 and TRBJ1-1, with 8 bases matching TRBD1. Per the germline V gene, CDR1 is SNHLY and CDR2 is FYNNEI. The CDR3 has 13 amino acids. V dropped 8 bases and J dropped 0; count of bases not matched to a gene: 2. CDR3 residues: CASRTGMNTEAFF. The DNA for the CDR3 is TGTGCCAGCCGGACAGGGATGAACACTGAAGCTTTCTTT.

The V gene is TRBV12-3 or TRBV12-4, the J gene TRBJ2-2, with D perhaps matching TRBD1 or TRBD2 (5 bases each). The CDR3 spans 14 residues. Trimming removed 5 bases from V and 4 bases from J, with 11 bases in between. CDR3 sequence (DNA): TGTGCCAGCAGTCCCGGGGCCATCACCGGGGAGCTGTTTTTT. It codes for CASSPGAITGELFF.

This clonotype has a count of ten or more. This chain uses TRBV6-2 or TRBV6-3 with TRBJ2-3, with D perhaps assigned TRBD1 or TRBD2 (5 bases each). Trimming left V 6 bases short and J 4 bases short, with 11 bases between. The CDR3 has 13 residues. Germline CDR1 and CDR2: MNHEY and SVGEGT. The CDR3 is CASREVGADTQYF. In DNA form, the CDR3 reads TGTGCCAGCAGAGAGGTGGGGGCAGATACGCAGTATTTT.

This clonotype has ten or more counts. This chain joins TRBV5-1 and TRBJ2-3, with TRBD1 identical over 7 bases. The CDR3 covers 15 residues. Germline CDR1 and CDR2: SGHRS and YFSETQ. V lost 2 bases, J lost 2 bases, and 5 bases stayed unmatched. In DNA form, the CDR3 reads TGCGCCAGCAGCTTCGACAGGGCAGACACAGATACGCAGTATTTT. Translation gives CASSFDRADTDTQYF.

The table lists this clonotype with many counts. This chain connects TRBV28 to TRBJ2-7, with D tentatively TRBD1 or TRBD2 (5 bases each). This CDR3 has 14 amino acids. V lost 5 bases to trimming and J lost 0 bases, with 11 bases between them. The germline CDR1 and CDR2 sequences are MDHEN and SYDVKM. The CDR3: CASSPGTPSYEQYF. CDR3 coding DNA: TGTGCCAGCAGTCCCGGGACCCCCTCCTACGAGCAGTACTTC.

The rearrangement uses TRBV4-2 and TRBJ2-4, with D possibly being TRBD2 (6 bases). With the DNA end fitting TRBJ2-7 better, the J assignment may be wrong. Germline V CDR1 and CDR2: LGHNA, YNFKEQ. The CDR3 length is 16 residues. CDR3 region: CASSPTLGGVSYEQYF. In nucleotides, the CDR3 is TGTGCCAGCAGCCCCACGCTGGGGGGAGTAAGCTACGAGCAGTACTTC.

This clonotype was recorded a few times. V usage is TRBV10-3 and J usage is TRBJ2-7, with a possible D match to TRBD2 (5 bases). The CDR3 is 17 residues long. The V gene lost 0 bases and the J gene lost 5 bases, with 20 bases spanning the gap. Per the germline V gene, CDR1 is ENHRY and CDR2 is SYGVKD. The CDR3 sequence: CAISESRSNRPADEQYF. DNA for the CDR3: TGTGCCATCAGTGAGTCGCGGAGCAACCGGCCAGCGGACGAGCAGTACTTC.

The chain joins TRBV2 to TRBJ2-1, with 7 bases aligning to TRBD1. V shed 7 bases and J 6 bases; nucleotides not matched to a gene: 6. The CDR3 consists of 13 residues. Germline V CDR1 and CDR2: SNHLY, FYNNEI. Here the CDR3 reads CASNRGRGNEQFF. The CDR3 DNA is TGTGCCAGCAACAGGGGACGGGGCAATGAGCAGTTCTTC.

Written as DNA, the CDR3 is TGCGCCAGCAGCCCGGACACCCAGGGTTTTAACTATGGCTACACCTTC. Encoded protein: CASSPDTQGFNYGYTF. This chain joins TRBV5-1 and TRBJ1-2, with D possibly matching TRBD1 (5 bases). V lost 4 bases and J 1 base, leaving 17 bases between the germline ends. The germline gives CDR1 SGHRS, CDR2 YFSETQ. The CDR3 consists of 16 residues.

This clonotype has at least ten counts. The J gene is TRBJ2-1, the V gene TRBV5-1; 13 bases line up with TRBD2. Germline V gene lookup returns CDR1 SGHRS and CDR2 YFSETQ. V lost 4 bases, J lost 11 bases, and 3 bases stayed unmatched. The CDR3 covers 13 residues. CDR3 sequence: CASSGGTSGKQFF. The CDR3 DNA is TGCGCCAGCAGCGGCGGGACTAGCGGGAAGCAGTTCTTC.